The 2 T cell receptor beta chains below were found in one sample sequenced in a study of cytomegalovirus exposure and HLA in healthy donors. Researchers ran the PCR with 60 Vbeta and 13 Jbeta primers. The table came from immunoSEQ multiplex PCR; TCRdb's copy has only in-frame clones and leaves some out. In the table there are about 120,000 clones, about 76% of which are singletons. Sequenced input: PBMCs. These receptors were obtained from a woman in her 40s in good health and CMV-seropositive.

The chain uses TRBV5-1 and TRBJ2-2, with D uncertain. Trimming left V 0 bases short and J 2 bases short, with 11 bases between. From germline, CDR1 is SGHRS and CDR2 YFSETQ. The CDR3 extends over 16 amino acids. The CDR3 protein is CASSLAANLNTGELFF. CDR3 nucleotides: TGCGCCAGCAGCTTGGCCGCAAACCTAAACACCGGGGAGCTGTTTTTT.

The chain joins TRBV30 to TRBJ2-3; the D gene is possibly TRBD2 (6 bases). The CDR3 has 13 amino acids. Germline V gives CDR1 GTSNPN, CDR2 SVGIG (reference sequence). Trimming shortened V by 7 bases and J by 10 bases, and 21 bases separated the two germline ends. The CDR3 here is CASTAPGEVAQYF. DNA of the CDR3: TGTGCCTCAACCGCCCCGGGGGAGGTCGCGCAGTATTTT.